The next 16 T cell receptor beta chains were all read from a single sample in a study of patients and donors after allogeneic stem cell transplantation. TCRdb redid the calling of the RT-PCR reads with MiXCR, one entry per CDR3 protein. The sample holds 20,000 to 30,000 distinct CDR3 sequences; approximately 43% are singletons and the top ten take approximately 80%. Material for sequencing was blood, either unsorted or a sorted T cell fraction (not recorded which). Receptor source: a human donor who was either an allogeneic HSCT recipient or a stem cell or donor lymphocyte infusion donor (not recorded which). It is not recorded whose cells these are; they may come from a transplant donor.

This clonotype showed up many times. The rearrangement joins TRBV12-3 or TRBV12-4 to TRBJ1-5; 8 positions match TRBD1. This CDR3 has 13 residues. The trim removed 3 bases at V and 5 bases at J, leaving 0 bases unmatched. The CDR3 spells CASSLTGDQPQHF. CDR3 DNA: TGTGCCAGCAGTTTGACAGGGGATCAGCCCCAGCATTTT.

The chain has TRBV4-2 and TRBJ2-5; possibly TRBD1 or TRBD2 for D (6 bases each). Per the germline V gene, CDR1 is LGHNA and CDR2 is YNFKEQ. The germline V and J ends were trimmed by 3 bases and 5 bases, with 13 bases remaining between them. CDR3 length: 14 residues. The CDR3, as DNA: TGTGCCAGCAGCCACAGGGGCGGAGGGGAGACCCAGTACTTC. It encodes CASSHRGGGETQYF.

The chain has TRBV10-3 and TRBJ1-2, with D perhaps TRBD1 (6 bases). The germline V gene has CDR1 ENHRY and CDR2 SYGVKD. Deletions cut 10 bases from V and 1 base from J, with 16 bases between. The CDR3 is 14 amino acids. DNA of the CDR3: TGTGCCACCACCGTGCGGGACAATAACTATGGCTACACCTTC. Amino acids: CATTVRDNNYGYTF.

This clonotype turned up a few times. The CDR3 bases are TGTGCCAGCAGCTTAGCGGGGGGACGTAACACTGAAGCTTTCTTT. This encodes CASSLAGGRNTEAFF. This chain joins TRBV7-9 and TRBJ1-1; perhaps TRBD1 as D (5 bases). The CDR3 is 15 residues long. Per the germline V gene, CDR1 is SEHNR and CDR2 is FQNEAQ (reference sequence). Trimming shortened V by 0 bases and J by 2 bases, and 10 bases separated the two germline ends.

V gene TRBV28 combines with J gene TRBJ2-7; 9 bases fit TRBD1. The germline gives CDR1 MDHEN, CDR2 SYDVKM. This CDR3 region has 15 residues. V lost 2 bases and J lost 2; bases outside the gene matches: 4. CDR3 in amino acids: CASSLGTGPPYEQYF. As DNA, the CDR3 is TGTGCCAGCAGTTTAGGGACAGGGCCCCCCTACGAGCAGTACTTC.

CDR3 sequence reads: CASSYSGSSYEQYF. DNA for the CDR3: TGTGCCAGCAGTTACTCGGGCAGTTCCTACGAGCAGTACTTC. The rearrangement joins TRBV6-6 to TRBJ2-7; D ambiguous. Trimming stripped 0 bases from V and 1 base from J, with 7 bases between. Germline assignment: CDR1 MNHNY and CDR2 SVGAGI (reference sequence). The CDR3 has 14 amino acids.

This rearrangement joins TRBV5-1 to TRBJ1-6, with 9 bases matching TRBD1. The germline V gene encodes CDR1 SGHRS and CDR2 YFSETQ. J gave up 5 bases and V 4 bases, and 7 bases lay outside the gene matches. The CDR3 runs to 16 residues. Here the CDR3 reads CASSMDRGFDNSPLHF. CDR3 in DNA: TGCGCCAGCAGCATGGACAGGGGATTTGATAATTCACCCCTCCACTTT.

The chain couples TRBV28 to TRBJ1-2, with TRBD1 identical over 7 bases. Trimming took 5 bases from V and 7 from J; bases not matched to a gene: 7. Germline-derived CDR1 and CDR2 are MDHEN and SYDVKM. The CDR3 loop spans 13 amino acids. DNA for the CDR3: TGTGCCAGCAGTCTAGGGACAGTCAGTGGCTACACCTTC. Protein sequence: CASSLGTVSGYTF.

The chain joins TRBV5-1 to TRBJ2-7; the match to TRBD1 covers 7 bases. CDR1 is SGHRS, CDR2 YFSETQ, per germline. Trimming cost V 4 bases and J 6 bases; bases outside gene matches: 10. The CDR3 runs 14 residues. Written as DNA, the CDR3 is TGCGCCAGCAGCCTAGGACAGGCCCTCGTCGAGCAGTACTTC. This translates into CASSLGQALVEQYF.

This clonotype occurred a few times. The rearrangement uses TRBV5-5 and TRBJ1-5; possibly TRBD1 for D (5 bases). This CDR3 contains 17 residues. V shed 0 bases and J shed 1 base, with 14 bases lying between them. CDR1 is SGHKS, CDR2 YYEKEE, per germline (reference sequence). The CDR3 DNA follows: TGTGCCAGCAGCTTGGCAGGAACACGGGGGAGCAATCAGCCCCAGCATTTT. Translated, it gives CASSLAGTRGSNQPQHF.

This clonotype was seen more than once but under ten times. J is TRBJ1-6 and V is TRBV12-3 or TRBV12-4; 9 bases align to TRBD1. V lost 6 bases and J lost 10; bases outside the gene matches: 10. The CDR3 contains 15 residues. The CDR3 loop reads CASSPGDRAFSPLHF. CDR3 sequence (DNA): TGTGCCAGCAGCCCAGGGGACAGGGCGTTCTCACCCCTCCACTTT.

The chain is built from TRBV5-1 and TRBJ2-3; 9 bases align to TRBD2. This CDR3 has 16 residues. Germline V gene lookup returns CDR1 SGHRS and CDR2 YFSETQ. V lost 7 bases and J lost 1; bases outside the gene matches: 10. The CDR3 spells CASQLRLADRTDTQYF. CDR3 bases: TGCGCCAGCCAGCTACGACTAGCGGACCGCACAGATACGCAGTATTTT.

This rearrangement joins TRBV7-8 to TRBJ2-6; D is perhaps TRBD1 (6 bases). The CDR3 sequence is 17 residues long. Germline-derived CDR1 and CDR2 are SGHVS and FQNEAQ. V gave up 2 bases and J gave up 2 bases, with 13 bases separating them. CDR3 sequence reads: CASSLIRSGAGANVLTF. The CDR3 bases are TGTGCCAGCAGCTTAATTCGGTCAGGGGCTGGGGCCAACGTCCTGACTTTC.

The sample holds a few counts of this clonotype. This chain joins TRBV20-1 and TRBJ1-6; D is perhaps TRBD1 (6 bases). V lost 7 bases and J 5 bases, leaving 15 bases between the germline ends. Germline V lookup: CDR1 DFQATT, CDR2 SNEGSKA (reference sequence). This CDR3 has 14 amino acids. The CDR3 bases are TGCAGTGTCAGAACAGGGACTCATAATTCACCCCTCCACTTT. It encodes CSVRTGTHNSPLHF.

The chain has TRBV5-1 and TRBJ2-2; D not resolved. The CDR3 is 15 amino acids. Germline V gives CDR1 SGHRS, CDR2 YFSETQ. Trimming stripped 4 bases from V and 8 bases from J, with 18 bases between. The CDR3 protein is CASSMVSAPVGELFF. The CDR3 nucleotides are TGCGCCAGCAGCATGGTCAGCGCCCCCGTTGGGGAGCTGTTTTTT.

This chain links TRBV18 with TRBJ2-7; D possibly matches TRBD1 or TRBD2 (6 bases each). Between the trimmed V and J ends, which lost 3 bases and 6 bases, there was a span of 9 bases. Looked up from germline, CDR1 is KGHSH and CDR2 is LQKENI. The CDR3 loop spans 12 amino acids. CDR3 in DNA: TGTGCCAGCTCACCTGGAGGGGGCGAGCAGTACTTC. Its protein is CASSPGGGEQYF.